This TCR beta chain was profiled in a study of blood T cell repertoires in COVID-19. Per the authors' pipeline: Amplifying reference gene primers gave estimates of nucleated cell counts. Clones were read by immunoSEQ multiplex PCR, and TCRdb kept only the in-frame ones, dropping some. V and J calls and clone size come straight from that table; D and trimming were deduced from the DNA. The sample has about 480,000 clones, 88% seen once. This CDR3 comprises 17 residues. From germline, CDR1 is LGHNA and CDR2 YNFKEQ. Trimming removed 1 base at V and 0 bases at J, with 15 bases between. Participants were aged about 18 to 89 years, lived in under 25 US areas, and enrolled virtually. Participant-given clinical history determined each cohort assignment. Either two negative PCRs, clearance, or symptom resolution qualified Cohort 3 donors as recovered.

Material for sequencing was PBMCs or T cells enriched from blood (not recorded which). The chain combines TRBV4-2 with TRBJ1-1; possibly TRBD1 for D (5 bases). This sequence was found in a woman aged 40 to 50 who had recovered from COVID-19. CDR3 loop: CASSQVVATGVNTEAFF. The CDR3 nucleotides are TGTGCCAGCAGCCAAGTTGTTGCAACAGGAGTGAACACTGAAGCTTTCTTT.